This section outlines one T cell receptor beta chain sequence together with its context. Its specificity is not known. This CDR3 region has 17 residues. Trimming took 4 bases from V and 6 from J; bases not matched to a gene: 9. Germline CDR1 and CDR2: SNHLY and FYNNEI. The PCR contained 60 Vbeta and 13 Jbeta primers. The data were produced by immunoSEQ multiplex PCR, yet TCRdb's version contains in-frame clones alone and is incomplete. The repertoire consists of fewer than 200,000 clones, with 78% occurring once and the leading ten covering about 3%. The data stem from a study of cytomegalovirus exposure and HLA in healthy donors. Study-wide findings and caveats: TCR beta chains numbering some 150 were designated cytomegalovirus-associated. Common viral pathogens seemed to be connected with several of the most significant clusters, according to a later analysis.

The receptor's source is a female donor in good health and CMV-seronegative. The specimen was PBMCs. V usage is TRBV2 and J usage is TRBJ2-2; 12 positions agree with TRBD2. DNA for the CDR3: TGTGCCAGCAGTGGGCATGGACTAGCGGGATTGGCCGGGGAGCTGTTTTTT. It yields the protein CASSGHGLAGLAGELFF.